These 3 T cell receptor beta chains originate from one sample sequenced in a study of blood T cells in healthy people across ages. Together with a sample-barcoded 5' primer, a J-beta primer mix was included in a second PCR lasting 7 to 11 cycles. One entry per CDR3 protein results from TCRdb running MiXCR on the 5' RACE reads. The data contain 380,000 or so distinct CDR3 sequences, 52% of them singletons. Specimen: blood. The source of these receptors is a man aged 55 to 69 in good health.

The rearrangement uses TRBV5-1 and TRBJ2-5, with D maybe TRBD2 (6 bases). CDR1 is SGHRS and CDR2 is YFSETQ in the germline V gene. Trimming stripped 4 bases from V and 3 bases from J, with 16 bases between. The CDR3 runs 15 residues. The DNA for the CDR3 is TGCGCCAGCAGCGCCGGGACTGGGGTAAAAGAGACCCAGTACTTC. Its protein is CASSAGTGVKETQYF.

This chain links TRBV20-1 with TRBJ2-1; D might be TRBD2 (6 bases). Trimming stripped 3 bases from V and 8 bases from J, with 17 bases between. This CDR3 comprises 14 residues. Germline V CDR1 and CDR2: DFQATT, SNEGSKA (reference sequence). The CDR3: CSASGTGVGYEQFF. In DNA form, the CDR3 reads TGCAGTGCTAGTGGGACTGGCGTAGGGTATGAGCAGTTCTTC.

This rearrangement joins TRBV7-2 to TRBJ2-3, with D possibly matching TRBD2 (6 bases). Germline V CDR1 and CDR2: SGHTA, FQGNSA. The CDR3 contains 15 residues. V lost 2 bases and J 4 bases, leaving 13 bases between the germline ends. The CDR3 sequence: CASSLRGNNPDTQYF. The DNA for the CDR3 is TGTGCCAGCAGCTTACGGGGGAATAACCCAGATACGCAGTATTTT.